The entry below describes one T cell receptor beta chain. The entry originates in a study of T cell repertoires in cytomegalovirus infection. Study as a whole: Indications of both CMV infection and matching HLA type were provided by public TCR beta signatures.

The germline V gene has CDR1 MNHEY and CDR2 SVGEGT. The CDR3 length is 13 residues. The V and J ends lost 5 bases and 5 bases respectively, with 12 bases between them. MiXCR, run by TCRdb on the reads, gives a single entry per CDR3 protein. The sample has some 450,000 distinct CDR3 sequences, about 33% seen once. The sequence came from a human donor in good health (CMV status not recorded). Some clones in this sample may be carry-over from other donors' samples. Sequenced input: PBMCs. The chain combines TRBV6-2 or TRBV6-3 with TRBJ1-1, with TRBD1 as a possible D gene (6 bases). The CDR3 sequence is CASSVQGFTEAFF. In DNA form, the CDR3 reads TGTGCCAGCAGTGTACAGGGTTTTACTGAAGCTTTCTTT.